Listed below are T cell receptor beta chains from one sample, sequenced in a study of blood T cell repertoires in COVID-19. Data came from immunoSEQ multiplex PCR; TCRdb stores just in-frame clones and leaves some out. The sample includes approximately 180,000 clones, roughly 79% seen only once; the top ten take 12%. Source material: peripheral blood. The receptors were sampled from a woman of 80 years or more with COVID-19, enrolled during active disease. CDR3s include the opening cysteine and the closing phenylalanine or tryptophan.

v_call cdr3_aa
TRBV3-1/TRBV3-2 CASSLQRGYEQYF
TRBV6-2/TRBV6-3 CASSGDRATGYTF
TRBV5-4 CASSLGQGVQETQYF
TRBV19 CASRWGQGMGEQFF
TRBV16 CASSSTGVGTEAFF
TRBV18 CASSPEFYGYTF
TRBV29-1 CSVDVGGVREKLFF
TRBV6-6 CASSYSAGGLQETQYF
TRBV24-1 CATSDKKRGPITDTQYF
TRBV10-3 CAISEAGGYTF
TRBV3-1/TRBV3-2 CASSQGVGVYGYTF
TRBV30 CAWSVGALETQYF
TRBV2 CASSESDWGNTIYF
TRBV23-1 CASSQEDRGPDGYTF
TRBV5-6 CASSGTGATYNSPLHF